These 9 T cell receptor beta chains originate from one sample sequenced in a study of blood T cell repertoires in COVID-19. The data were produced by immunoSEQ multiplex PCR, yet TCRdb's version contains in-frame clones alone and is incomplete. The repertoire holds roughly 140,000 clones, with approximately 85% as singletons. The specimen sequenced was peripheral blood. These receptors all stem from a woman aged 60 to 75 with COVID-19, enrolled during active disease.

This chain links TRBV7-2 with TRBJ1-2; 8 bases align to TRBD1. Germline CDR1 reads SGHTA; CDR2 reads FQGNSA. CDR3 length: 15 amino acids. V shed 4 bases, J shed 8 bases, and the junction held 12 bases outside the gene matches. In DNA, the CDR3 is TGTGCCAGCAGCTACTCGACAGGGGTAGGGTGGGGCTACACCTTC. It encodes CASSYSTGVGWGYTF. The variable domain in full, with the rest retrieved from reference TRBV7-2 and TRBJ1-2, is GAGVSQSPSNKVTEKGKDVELRCDPISGHTALYWYRQSLGQGLEFLIYFQGNSAPDKSGLPSDRFSAERTGGSVSTLTIQRTQQEDSAVYLCASSYSTGVGWGYTFGSGTRLTVV.

The chain links TRBV15 to TRBJ1-1; D not resolved. From germline, CDR1 is LNHNV and CDR2 YYDKDF (reference sequence). V lost 7 bases and J lost 0, with 9 bases in between. The CDR3 is made up of 13 amino acids. The CDR3 region is CATIPEVNTEAFF. The CDR3 DNA sequence: TGTGCCACCATACCCGAGGTGAACACTGAAGCTTTCTTT. Complete variable domain (other parts from reference TRBV15 and TRBJ1-1): DAMVIQNPRYQVTQFGKPVTLSCSQTLNHNVMYWYQQKSSQAPKLLFHYYDKDFNNEADTPDNFQSRRPNTSFCFLDIRSPGLGDTAMYLCATIPEVNTEAFFGQGTRLTVV.

To note about this clone: One end of the junction fails to match germline, which may point to a read error. The chain combines TRBV19 with TRBJ2-2; 12 bases match TRBD2. Germline V gene data show CDR1 as LNHDA and CDR2 as SQIVND (reference sequence). There are 16 residues in the CDR3. Written as DNA, the CDR3 is TGTGCCAGTAGGGGACTAGCGGGCTTTTGGATCGGGAAGCTGTTTTTT. Its protein is CASRGLAGFWIGKLFF.

The chain combines TRBV10-3 with TRBJ1-3; TRBD1 matches at 8 bases. This CDR3 comprises 17 residues. Germline loops: CDR1 ENHRY, CDR2 SYGVKD. The junction had 15 bases not matched to a gene; V was cut back by 7 bases and J by 4 bases. Written as DNA, the CDR3 is TGTGCCATCACCGGAGCCGCGGACAGGGTTTCAGGAAACACCATATATTTT. Translation: CAITGAADRVSGNTIYF.

The rearrangement joins TRBV27 to TRBJ1-4, with 8 positions matching TRBD1. Germline V gene data show CDR1 as MNHEY and CDR2 as SMNVEV (reference sequence). V was pared by 5 bases and J by 8 bases, with 7 bases of the junction left unmatched. The CDR3 extends over 14 amino acids. The DNA of the CDR3 is TGTGCCAGCAGTCCCGGGACAGGCTTCGAAAAACTGTTTTTT. Its protein is CASSPGTGFEKLFF.

The rearrangement links TRBV5-6 to TRBJ2-3; D may be TRBD1 (6 bases). The CDR3 is made up of 15 amino acids. Per the germline V gene, CDR1 is SGHDT and CDR2 is YYEEEE. V gave up 1 base and J gave up 3 bases, with 12 bases separating them. The CDR3 DNA sequence: TGTGCCAGCAGCTTGTCTCCAGGGGTGACAGATACGCAGTATTTT. As protein: CASSLSPGVTDTQYF.

This chain joins TRBV27 and TRBJ1-4; D is perhaps TRBD1 (6 bases). Trimming stripped 5 bases from V and 4 bases from J, with 14 bases between. Germline loops: CDR1 MNHEY, CDR2 SMNVEV (reference sequence). The CDR3 is 15 residues long. Here the CDR3 DNA reads TGTGCCAGCAGTGCCCACAGGGCCAGTAATGAAAAACTGTTTTTT. It specifies CASSAHRASNEKLFF. The whole variable domain, remainder taken from reference TRBV27 and TRBJ1-4, is EAQVTQNPRYLITVTGKKLTVTCSQNMNHEYMSWYRQDPGLGLRQIYYSMNVEVTDKGDVPEGYKVSRKEKRNFPLILESPSPNQTSLYFCASSAHRASNEKLFFGSGTQLSVL.

As DNA, the CDR3 is TGTGCCAGTAGTATGGGCGGGGGCGGCAACGAGCAGTACTTC. Translation gives CASSMGGGGNEQYF. J is TRBJ2-7 and V is TRBV19; maybe TRBD2 (7 bases). From germline, CDR1 is LNHDA and CDR2 SQIVND (reference sequence). CDR3 length: 14 residues. The V gene lost 3 bases and the J gene lost 5 bases, with 14 bases spanning the gap.

V gene TRBV6-6 combines with J gene TRBJ1-2, with TRBD1 matching 10 bases. The germline gives CDR1 MNHNY, CDR2 SVGAGI (reference sequence). The CDR3 runs to 13 residues. V lost 6 bases and J lost 8; bases outside the gene matches: 6. The CDR3 region has the DNA TGTGCCAGCAGCTGGGACAGGGGACAGGGCTACACCTTC. Translated: CASSWDRGQGYTF.